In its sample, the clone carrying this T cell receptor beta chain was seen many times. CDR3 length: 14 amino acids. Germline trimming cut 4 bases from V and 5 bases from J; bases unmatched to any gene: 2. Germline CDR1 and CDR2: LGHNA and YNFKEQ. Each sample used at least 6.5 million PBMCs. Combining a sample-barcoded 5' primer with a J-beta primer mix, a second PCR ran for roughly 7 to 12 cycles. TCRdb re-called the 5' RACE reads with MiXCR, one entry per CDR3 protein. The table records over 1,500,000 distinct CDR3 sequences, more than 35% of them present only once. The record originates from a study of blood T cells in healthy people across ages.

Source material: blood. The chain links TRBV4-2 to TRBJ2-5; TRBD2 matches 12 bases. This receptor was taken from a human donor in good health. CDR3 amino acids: CASSPSGGAETQYF. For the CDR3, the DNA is TGTGCCAGCAGCCCTAGCGGGGGGGCGGAGACCCAGTACTTC.